These T cell receptor beta chains were read from a single sample in a study of blood T cell repertoires in COVID-19. Assay: immunoSEQ multiplex PCR; the TCRdb copy retains only in-frame clones and omits some. The sample lists 390,000 or so clones, 85% to 90% occurring once. The sample consisted of PBMCs or T cells enriched from blood (not recorded which). The receptor source for this set is a woman aged 45-60 years who had recovered from COVID-19. Each CDR3 is given without its conserved first and last residue.

>11|TRBJ2-2|TRBV29-1
SIRTVLDGELF
>13|TRBJ1-5|TRBV28
ASSPGGGPRGAQH
>14|TRBJ2-3|TRBV25-1
ASSGTSGGAGDTQY
>13|TRBJ2-5|TRBV9
ASSVEAAVQETQY
>13|TRBJ1-6|TRBV7-3
ASSLEGLPISPLH
>14|TRBJ2-1|TRBV7-2
ASSLSPGGAYNEQF
>13|TRBJ2-3|TRBV21-1
ASSKSGGRTDTQY
>13|TRBJ2-3|TRBV28
ASRPRDRVTDTQY
>11|TRBJ2-7|TRBV5-1
ASRSDSHREQY
>9|TRBJ2-1|TRBV29-1
SVPPYYEQF
>14|TRBJ1-5|TRBV21-1
ASSEQGSGCNQPQH
>16|TRBJ1-5|TRBV2
ASSEARLNRGRIQSQH
>11|TRBJ1-1|TRBV6-5
ASSYSRGPEAF
>12|TRBJ1-5|TRBV5-1
ASSLGQGSQPQH
>17|TRBJ2-1|TRBV9
ASSVQPHQGLAGHNEQF
>13|TRBJ2-5|TRBV7-2
ASSLMSGFQETQY
>11|TRBJ2-1|TRBV5-1
ASSGDREGEQF
>11|TRBJ2-5|TRBV6-1
ASSETLQETQY
>13|TRBJ1-6|TRBV6-5
ASSYSSQGTNALH
>13|TRBJ1-6|TRBV5-1
ASSLDPFGDSPLH
>11|TRBJ1-6|TRBV6-5
ASGVRGETPLH
>12|TRBJ1-2|TRBV9
ASSPPGGDIRYT
>12|TRBJ2-3|TRBV11-2
ASTAPPGTDTQY
>15|TRBJ2-6|TRBV5-1
ASSALASVSGANVLT
>11|TRBJ1-2|TRBV20-1
SASLTGGSGYT
>15|TRBJ2-1|TRBV19
ASSLGLAGPSYNEQF
>13|TRBJ2-3|TRBV28
ASGGPGGDTDTQY
>13|TRBJ2-3|TRBV2
ASSVRLAGADTQY
>15|TRBJ2-5|TRBV7-6
ASSLDSMVAGKETQY
>10|TRBJ1-1|TRBV7-9
ASSLDSLEAF
>15|TRBJ2-1|TRBV19
ASSPDTGTSGFNEQF
>13|TRBJ1-1|TRBV15
ATSRRGSGNSEAF
>13|TRBJ1-2|TRBV29-1
SVEAGTGGFYGYT
>13|TRBJ1-4|TRBV7-9
ASSLTGETNEKLF
>10|TRBJ1-2|TRBV21-1
ASNKPPNGYT
>13|TRBJ1-5|TRBV19
ASSIIGGDNQPQH
>10|TRBJ1-2|TRBV10-3
AIRTENYGYT
>13|TRBJ2-2|TRBV9
ASSVAVGLTGELF
>13|TRBJ1-4|TRBV2
ASTGQGTTNEKLF
>12|TRBJ2-7|TRBV19
ASSIGDRYYEQY
>11|TRBJ2-3|TRBV7-9
ASSLISADTQY
>15|TRBJ2-5|TRBV19
ASSIDIRRSSQETQY
>12|TRBJ1-1|TRBV29-1
SVEGRVDRVEAF